A selection of T cell receptor beta chains follows, all from one sample in a study of identical twins. One entry per CDR3 protein results from TCRdb running MiXCR on the 5' RACE reads. The profile shows hundreds of thousands of distinct CDR3 sequences, 5.5% to 7.5% of them singletons. Material: naive T cells sorted from blood. Receptor source: a man between 18 and 29 years old in good health. Both conserved end residues are part of each CDR3. The D gene is left open where the match is weak. Size is stated for part of the rows, as once, few or many counts, or as a class when the clone is expanded.

>TRBD1|few|TRBV6-5|TRBJ1-2
TGTGCCAGCGAGTTACAGGGGACCGATTATGGCTACACCTTC
CASELQGTDYGYTF
>TRBD2|many|TRBV12-3/TRBV12-4|TRBJ2-1
TGTGCCAGCAGTCTCACAGCGGGAGAGCAGTTCTTC
CASSLTAGEQFF
>TRBD1|few|TRBV29-1|TRBJ2-5
TGCAGCGTTGCCGGGACAGGGACCCAAGAGACCCAGTACTTC
CSVAGTGTQETQYF
>-|few|TRBV29-1|TRBJ1-5
TGCAGCGTCTCGTTGGGTAGGGAACAGCCCCAGCATTTT
CSVSLGREQPQHF
>-|many|TRBV5-1|TRBJ2-5
TGCGCCAGCAGCTCCAACAATATGTGGGAGACCCAGTACTTC
CASSSNNMWETQYF
>-|many|TRBV7-9|TRBJ1-1
TGTGCCAGCAGCTTAACGGAGGGACCTGAAGCTTTCTTT
CASSLTEGPEAFF
>-|-|TRBV27|TRBJ1-5
TGTGCCAGCAGTTTGTTGGGCCCCAATCAGCCCCAGCATTTT
CASSLLGPNQPQHF
>-|many|TRBV29-1|TRBJ2-7
TGCAGCGTGACTCCCTCGAGCTCCTACGAGCAGTACTTC
CSVTPSSSYEQYF
>-|-|TRBV29-1|TRBJ1-5
TGCAGCGTTGGGTCCGGGGAGGCGGGTCAGCCCCAGCATTTT
CSVGSGEAGQPQHF
>TRBD2|-|TRBV20-1|TRBJ2-7
TGCAGTGCACAACTAGCGGGAGGCCATCTTGCTCAGTACTTC
CSAQLAGGHLAQYF
>-|many|TRBV20-1|TRBJ2-3
TGCAGTGCTAGAGATCTCGTCAGGATCGGCACAGATACGCAGTATTTT
CSARDLVRIGTDTQYF
>-|many|TRBV27|TRBJ2-5
TGTGCCAGCAGTTTAAGTGGGGGCTTCGAGACCCAGTACTTC
CASSLSGGFETQYF
>TRBD2|few|TRBV4-3|TRBJ2-2
TGCGCCAGCAGCCAGGGCACTAGCGGGAGTGGGGAGCTGTTTTTT
CASSQGTSGSGELFF
>-|many|TRBV13|TRBJ2-4
TGTGCCAGCAGCTCCGACAGGGCCAAAAACATTCAGTACTTC
CASSSDRAKNIQYF
>-|-|TRBV28|TRBJ1-2
TGTGCCAGCAGTTTAAATACCGGGTCTAGCTATGGCTACACCTTC
CASSLNTGSSYGYTF
>-|few|TRBV11-2|TRBJ2-6
TGTGCCAGCAGCTTAGTCATGGGGGCGGGCTCTGGGGCCAACGTCCTGACTTTC
CASSLVMGAGSGANVLTF
>-|many|TRBV20-1|TRBJ2-3
TGCAGTGCTAGATACTACAGGGTACCCACAGATACGCAGTATTTT
CSARYYRVPTDTQYF
>-|many|TRBV12-3/TRBV12-4|TRBJ2-3
TGTGCCAGCAGTTTCAGATCTAGCACAGATACGCAGTATTTT
CASSFRSSTDTQYF
>TRBD2|many|TRBV27|TRBJ2-5
TGTGCCAGCAGTTTAGGGCCTAGCGGGATTGGGGAGACCCAGTACTTC
CASSLGPSGIGETQYF
>-|-|TRBV6-2/TRBV6-3|TRBJ1-2
TGTGCCAGCAGGGACCTCTATGGCTACACCTTC
CASRDLYGYTF
>-|few|TRBV24-1|TRBJ2-5
TGTGCCACCAGTGATTTCGGTTCAAGGGGTCTGGAGACCCAGTACTTC
CATSDFGSRGLETQYF
>-|many|TRBV3-1|TRBJ2-4
TGTGCCAGCAGCCACCCAGAAAACATTCAGTACTTC
CASSHPENIQYF
>-|-|TRBV5-1|TRBJ1-5
TGCGCCAGCAGCTTGGTGGTTAGGGGAGGTACAGATACGCAGCATTTT
CASSLVVRGGTDTQHF
>TRBD2|many|TRBV5-1|TRBJ2-2
TGCGCCAGCAGCTTCTCTTTAGCGGGAGGGCCCGACACCGGGGAGCTGTTTTTT
CASSFSLAGGPDTGELFF
>TRBD1|many|TRBV29-1|TRBJ2-1
TGCAGCGTTGAACATCGGCGGGGACAGGGCTACAATGAGCAGTTCTTC
CSVEHRRGQGYNEQFF
>-|few|TRBV20-1|TRBJ1-2
TGCAGTGCCCACAGCGGGTACTATGGCTACACCTTC
CSAHSGYYGYTF
>-|many|TRBV12-3/TRBV12-4|TRBJ2-3
TGTGCCAGCTCACCAAGGGGAGATACGCAGTATTTT
CASSPRGDTQYF
>-|many|TRBV27|TRBJ2-3
TGTGCCAGCAGTTTTAGCGGTGTCCCCACAGATACGCAGTATTTT
CASSFSGVPTDTQYF
>TRBD2|-|TRBV19|TRBJ2-1
TGTGCCAGTAAGGGGCTAGCGGGTGGTCGTTGGGGGAGTGAGCAGTTCTTC
CASKGLAGGRWGSEQFF
>TRBD2|few|TRBV20-1|TRBJ2-5
TGCAGTGCTAGGCCCCCACGGGAGGGGCATCAAGAGACCCAGTACTTC
CSARPPREGHQETQYF
>TRBD1|few|TRBV24-1|TRBJ2-2
TGTGCCACCAAAGAAGGACAGGGGGCCTCCAGGGAGCTGTTTTTT
CATKEGQGASRELFF
>-|many|TRBV6-1|TRBJ2-2
TGTGCCAGCACCCAGTTAACCCTGAACACCGGGGAGCTGTTTTTT
CASTQLTLNTGELFF